The rows below give T cell receptor beta chains drawn from one sample of a study of shared clonotypes between healthy human individuals. Assay: immunoSEQ multiplex PCR; the TCRdb copy retains only in-frame clones and omits some. Here the sample spans 1.5 million to 2.5 million clones, about 95% being singletons. Specimen: naive CD8+ T cells sorted from blood. These receptors came from a man between 18 and 29 years old in good health. CDR3s include the opening cysteine and the closing phenylalanine or tryptophan. The order of the fields is D gene, J gene, V gene, clone size, CDR3 DNA, CDR3 protein. The D gene is left open where the match is weak. Size values are once, few and many counts, or a class for expanded clones, and some rows have none.

D: -
J: TRBJ2-1
V: TRBV7-6
size: -
DNA: TGTGCCAGCAGCTTAGGGCGGCTAGCCCTGGCAAGTGAGCAGTTCTTC
CDR3: CASSLGRLALASEQFF

D: -
J: TRBJ1-1
V: TRBV7-3
size: -
DNA: TGTGCCAGCAGCTTAAATGGGGGCCCCAACACTGAAGCTTTCTTT
CDR3: CASSLNGGPNTEAFF

D: -
J: TRBJ2-1
V: TRBV9
size: -
DNA: TGTGCCAGCAATCGAGGGACGTTGTACAATGAGCAGTTCTTC
CDR3: CASNRGTLYNEQFF

D: TRBD1
J: TRBJ2-7
V: TRBV15
size: once
DNA: TGTGCCACCAGCGGGAGGACAGGGACATACGAGCAGTACTTC
CDR3: CATSGRTGTYEQYF

D: TRBD2
J: TRBJ2-1
V: TRBV27
size: -
DNA: TGTGCCAGCAGTATAGCGGGAAGGTACAATGAGCAGTTCTTC
CDR3: CASSIAGRYNEQFF

D: TRBD1
J: TRBJ1-5
V: TRBV6-6
size: -
DNA: TGTGCCAGCAGCGCCGGGACAGGGGGGGATCAGCCCCAGCATTTT
CDR3: CASSAGTGGDQPQHF

D: TRBD2
J: TRBJ2-7
V: TRBV7-9
size: -
DNA: TGTGCCAGCAGTCGCACTAGCGGGGCCCTCTACTACGAGCAGTACTTC
CDR3: CASSRTSGALYYEQYF

D: -
J: TRBJ2-2
V: TRBV2
size: -
DNA: TGTGCCAGCATCTACAAGAACACCGGGGAGCTGTTTTTT
CDR3: CASIYKNTGELFF

D: -
J: TRBJ1-1
V: TRBV7-9
size: -
DNA: TGTGCCAGCAGCTTACTTCAGGAGAACACTGAAGCTTTCTTT
CDR3: CASSLLQENTEAFF

D: TRBD2
J: TRBJ2-1
V: TRBV10-3
size: once
DNA: TGTGCCATCGGCGGGGGGGCCTTCAATGAGCAGTTCTTC
CDR3: CAIGGGAFNEQFF

D: -
J: TRBJ2-1
V: TRBV19
size: -
DNA: TGTGCCAGTAGTGTCACGGGCGCCTCGCATGAGCAGTTCTTC
CDR3: CASSVTGASHEQFF

D: TRBD2
J: TRBJ2-3
V: TRBV2
size: -
DNA: TGTGCCAGCAGTGTTGAGCGGGGCTACACAGATACGCAGTATTTT
CDR3: CASSVERGYTDTQYF

D: TRBD2
J: TRBJ2-1
V: TRBV6-5
size: -
DNA: TGTGCCAGCAGTTACTCATGGGAGGGCCGGGCGAGTGAGCAGTTCTTC
CDR3: CASSYSWEGRASEQFF

D: TRBD2
J: TRBJ2-7
V: TRBV7-6
size: -
DNA: TGTGCCAGCAGCCCGCGACTAGCGGGGTCGTGGGAGCAGTACTTC
CDR3: CASSPRLAGSWEQYF

D: -
J: TRBJ1-1
V: TRBV5-1
size: -
DNA: TGCGCCAGCAGCTTGGCCCAGGGCCAGAAGAATGAAGCTTTCTTT
CDR3: CASSLAQGQKNEAFF

D: -
J: TRBJ1-2
V: TRBV4-1
size: -
DNA: TGCGCCAGCAGCCAAGTGGGGGGAGCGGTCTATGGCTACACCTTC
CDR3: CASSQVGGAVYGYTF

D: TRBD1
J: TRBJ2-1
V: TRBV2
size: once
DNA: TGTGCCAGCAGTGAAGGTTGGGACAGCTCCTACAATGAGCAGTTCTTC
CDR3: CASSEGWDSSYNEQFF

D: -
J: TRBJ2-7
V: TRBV5-4
size: -
DNA: TGTGCCAGCAGCCCGGACTTGGGGGGAGGTCACGAGCAGTACTTC
CDR3: CASSPDLGGGHEQYF

D: -
J: TRBJ2-3
V: TRBV15
size: -
DNA: TGTGCCACCAGCACCCGGGCCGATAGCACAGATACGCAGTATTTT
CDR3: CATSTRADSTDTQYF

D: -
J: TRBJ2-7
V: TRBV4-1
size: -
DNA: TGCGCCAGCAGCCTAATGGGGGGCGAGCAGTACTTC
CDR3: CASSLMGGEQYF